Presented here are 20 T cell receptor beta chains from one specimen sequenced in a study of cytomegalovirus exposure and HLA in healthy donors. PCR primers comprised 60 Vbeta and 13 Jbeta primers. Only in-frame clones appear in the TCRdb table, and some are missing; sequencing was by immunoSEQ multiplex PCR. Of 90,000 to 100,000 clones listed, 76% are singletons. The sequenced material came from PBMCs. These receptors were collected from a man aged 40-49 years in good health and CMV-seronegative.

The chain uses TRBV27 and TRBJ1-1; 8 nucleotides line up with TRBD1. CDR1 MNHEY and CDR2 SMNVEV come from the germline V gene (reference sequence). This CDR3 region has 15 residues. Germline trimming cut 3 bases from V and 7 bases from J; bases unmatched to any gene: 10. CDR3 sequence reads: CASSFHRQGRREAFF. In DNA form, the CDR3 reads TGTGCCAGCAGTTTTCATCGACAGGGGCGACGTGAAGCTTTCTTT.

This chain uses TRBV19 with TRBJ2-1; the match to TRBD2 covers 11 bases. With V trimmed by 4 bases and J by 4 bases, 3 bases remained unmatched. Germline V lookup: CDR1 LNHDA, CDR2 SQIVND (reference sequence). The CDR3 sequence is 15 residues long. CDR3 sequence reads: CASSNLAGGYNEQFF. Written as DNA, the CDR3 is TGTGCCAGTAGTAACCTAGCGGGAGGATACAATGAGCAGTTCTTC.

This chain connects TRBV6-1 to TRBJ1-5, with D perhaps TRBD1 (6 bases). This CDR3 region has 17 residues. CDR1 MNHNS and CDR2 SASEGT come from the germline V gene. V was pared by 0 bases and J by 1 base, with 13 bases between. CDR3 sequence: CASSEATRGWSNQPQHF. The CDR3 DNA reads as TGTGCCAGCAGTGAAGCCACCAGGGGATGGAGCAATCAGCCCCAGCATTTT.

To note about this clone: The junction departs from germline at one end; a sequencing error may be responsible. This rearrangement joins TRBV5-4 to TRBJ2-3; tentative D call: TRBD2 (5 bases). Looked up from germline, CDR1 is SGHNT and CDR2 is YYREEE (reference sequence). The CDR3 contains 14 residues. The CDR3 DNA is TGTGCCAGCAGCTTGAGCGGACTCGGAACCATGTCGTCTTTT. Its protein is CASSLSGLGTMSSF.

This sequence joins TRBV27 and TRBJ2-1; D perhaps matches TRBD2 (5 bases). Trimming removed 6 bases from V and 6 bases from J, with 9 bases in between. The CDR3 runs 12 residues. The V gene's germline CDR1 is MNHEY and CDR2 SMNVEV (reference sequence). CDR3 coding DNA: TGTGCCAGCAGCAGGACTGTCAATGAGCAGTTCTTC. This encodes CASSRTVNEQFF.

J is TRBJ2-3 and V is TRBV4-2; 11 bases match TRBD2. This CDR3 has 19 amino acids. From germline, CDR1 is LGHNA and CDR2 YNFKEQ. Germline trimming cut 0 bases from V and 6 bases from J; bases unmatched to any gene: 14. The CDR3 sequence is CASSQDPFGSGGASDTQYF. The CDR3 nucleotides read TGTGCCAGCAGCCAAGATCCCTTTGGTAGCGGGGGGGCGAGCGATACGCAGTATTTT.

The rearrangement joins TRBV5-5 to TRBJ1-4; perhaps TRBD1 as D (6 bases). Germline CDR1 is SGHKS and CDR2 is YYEKEE (reference sequence). V was shortened by 1 base and J by 9 bases, with 10 bases between the two germline ends. This CDR3 region has 13 residues. The CDR3 coding sequence is TGTGCCAGCAGCTTGAACAGGGAGAAAAAACTGTTTTTT. It translates to CASSLNREKKLFF.

The chain links TRBV6-5 to TRBJ2-1; tentatively, D is TRBD1 (6 bases). Per the germline V gene, CDR1 is MNHEY and CDR2 is SVGAGI. V was pared by 0 bases and J by 2 bases, with 8 bases between. The CDR3 totals 15 residues. CDR3: CASSYSQGTYNEQFF. In DNA form, the CDR3 reads TGTGCCAGCAGTTACTCGCAGGGGACCTACAATGAGCAGTTCTTC.

This clone has only one observation. The genes are TRBV7-2 and TRBJ2-5, with TRBD1 identical over 7 bases. Germline lookup yields CDR1 SGHTA and CDR2 FQGNSA. The V segment lost 6 bases and the J segment 6 bases; nucleotides outside the gene matches: 7. The CDR3 covers 13 residues. The CDR3, as DNA: TGTGCCAGCAGACGTGACAGGGACCAGACCCAGTACTTC. Translation gives CASRRDRDQTQYF.

The chain employs TRBV5-6 and TRBJ1-4, with a weak D call TRBD1 (6 bases). Germline lookup yields CDR1 SGHDT and CDR2 YYEEEE. V was trimmed by 4 bases and J by 8 bases, leaving 15 bases between them. CDR3 length: 14 residues. The CDR3 nucleotides are TGTGCCAGCAGCAGGGGGGGGGTGAAGGAAAAACTGTTTTTT. Translation: CASSRGGVKEKLFF. The complete variable domain, with remaining parts taken from reference TRBV5-6 and TRBJ1-4, reads DAGVTQSPTHLIKTRGQQVTLRCSPKSGHDTVSWYQQALGQGPQFIFQYYEEEERQRGNFPDRFSGHQFPNYSSELNVNALLLGDSALYLCASSRGGVKEKLFFGSGTQLSVL.

This clone was seen a single time. The genes are TRBV5-5 and TRBJ1-6, with 7 nucleotides matching TRBD1. The germline V gene has CDR1 SGHKS and CDR2 YYEKEE (reference sequence). The CDR3 has 16 residues. J gave up 7 bases and V 3 bases, and 10 bases lay outside the gene matches. CDR3: CASSSLGGSGNSPLHF. CDR3 DNA sequence: TGTGCCAGCAGCTCCCTAGGGGGCAGTGGGAATTCACCCCTCCACTTT.

The chain links TRBV30 to TRBJ1-4; 7 nucleotides line up with TRBD1. CDR1 GTSNPN and CDR2 SVGIG come from the germline V gene (reference sequence). The CDR3 has 13 residues. Trimming cost V 5 bases and J 8 bases; bases outside gene matches: 8. The CDR3: CAWAGTVGEKLFF. In DNA form, the CDR3 reads TGTGCCTGGGCCGGGACAGTCGGCGAAAAACTGTTTTTT.

The rearrangement links TRBV9 to TRBJ1-1; perhaps TRBD1 as D (5 bases). The V gene lost 4 bases and the J gene lost 5 bases, with 12 bases spanning the gap. Germline loops: CDR1 SGDLS, CDR2 YYNGEE. The CDR3 sequence is 13 residues long. The DNA of the CDR3 is TGTGCCAGCAGCACGGGGGGAGGTACTGAAGCTTTCTTT. Translation gives CASSTGGGTEAFF.

There are a few counts of this clone. The CDR3 loop is CASSTNTGQGANNEQYF. As DNA, the CDR3 is TGTGCCAGCAGTACGAACACCGGACAGGGGGCTAATAACGAGCAGTACTTC. The gene calls are TRBV27 and TRBJ2-7; 11 bases are a match to TRBD1. Trimming cost V 5 bases and J 5 bases; bases outside gene matches: 14. There are 17 residues in the CDR3. Looked up from germline, CDR1 is MNHEY and CDR2 is SMNVEV (reference sequence).

The gene calls are TRBV6-5 and TRBJ1-2; D remains ambiguous. The V gene lost 8 bases and the J gene lost 7 bases, with 11 bases spanning the gap. CDR1 is MNHEY and CDR2 is SVGAGI in the germline V gene. The CDR3 has 11 amino acids. The CDR3 is CASYGISGYTF. DNA of the CDR3: TGTGCCAGCTACGGGATAAGTGGCTACACCTTC.

The chain is built from TRBV6-1 and TRBJ1-2, with a possible D match to TRBD1 (5 bases). The CDR3 is 16 residues long. In germline, CDR1 is MNHNS, CDR2 SASEGT. Trimming cost V 2 bases and J 1 base, with 14 bases left between them. Here the CDR3 DNA reads TGTGCCAGCAGTGAATCACCGGGACTCAGTAACTATGGCTACACCTTC. It is translated as CASSESPGLSNYGYTF.

This clone showed up just once. The chain recombines TRBV18 with TRBJ1-1; D call uncertain. Germline V gene sequence: CDR1 KGHSH, CDR2 LQKENI. The CDR3 covers 14 residues. The V gene lost 6 bases and the J gene lost 3 bases, with 14 bases spanning the gap. The chain's CDR3 is CASSPRASHTEAFF. The CDR3 DNA is TGTGCCAGCTCCCCAAGAGCCTCGCACACTGAAGCTTTCTTT.

The chain uses TRBV5-4 and TRBJ2-7, with 7 nucleotides matching TRBD2. The CDR3 is 14 residues long. Unmatched junction bases numbered 4, after V lost 0 bases and J lost 4 bases. Germline CDR1 and CDR2: SGHNT and YYREEE (reference sequence). In DNA form, the CDR3 reads TGTGCCAGCAGCTTGGGTCTAGCGGAGTACGAGCAGTACTTC. It is translated as CASSLGLAEYEQYF.

The chain recombines TRBV2 with TRBJ1-5; possibly TRBD1 for D (5 bases). With 6 bases removed from V and 6 bases from J, the gap between germline ends came to 15 bases. Germline values: CDR1 SNHLY, CDR2 FYNNEI. The CDR3 covers 14 residues. The CDR3 region is CASSTETGGQPQHF. CDR3 sequence (DNA): TGTGCCAGCAGCACAGAGACCGGGGGTCAGCCCCAGCATTTT.

The chain uses TRBV5-6 and TRBJ2-3; 7 positions agree with TRBD2. The V gene end was trimmed by 4 bases and the J gene end by 6 bases; junction bases not matched to a gene: 11. The CDR3 runs 15 residues. Germline V gene lookup returns CDR1 SGHDT and CDR2 YYEEEE. In DNA, the CDR3 is TGTGCCAGCAGCCCCGGCGGGAGTGCTTTGGATACGCAGTATTTT. Its translation: CASSPGGSALDTQYF.